Below, one T cell receptor beta chain is given with its context. Germline V gives CDR1 DFQATT, CDR2 SNEGSKA (reference sequence). CDR3 length: 11 amino acids. V lost 5 bases, J lost 5 bases, and 9 bases lay in between. This entry comes from a study of blood T cell repertoires in COVID-19. Overall study: The United States, Italy and Spain provided the acute and convalescent COVID-19 samples. Nucleic acid was either cDNA or gDNA, and it came from T cells, B-cell-depleted T cells, or PBMCs.

Original data processing: Nucleated cell number was recorded as an estimate derived from reference gene primer amplification. TCRdb's copy holds only in-frame clones and misses some; the assay was immunoSEQ multiplex PCR. The V and J calls and clone size are taken from that table; D and trimming were inferred from the DNA. Of some 150,000 clones detected, just under 85% appear once; the ten largest clones hold about 3%. The sequence was obtained from a woman in her thirties or forties with active or convalescent COVID-19. The specimen sequenced was peripheral blood. The J gene is TRBJ2-5, the V gene TRBV20-1; no firm D call. The CDR3 here is CSAGFGETQYF. CDR3 DNA sequence: TGCAGTGCTGGTTTCGGGGAGACCCAGTACTTC.